These T cell receptor beta chains were read from a single sample in a study of cytomegalovirus exposure and HLA in healthy donors. The protocol was immunoSEQ multiplex PCR, while the TCRdb copy is restricted to in-frame clones and leaves out a portion. The table shows 79,000 or so clones, with more than 65% occurring only once. The specimen was PBMCs. These receptors came from a woman between 40 and 55 years old in good health and CMV-seropositive. CDR3s include the opening cysteine and the closing phenylalanine or tryptophan. D genes are given only for firm matches. For some rows the clone size is stated as once, few or many, or as a class when expanded; others skip it.

TRBV18	16	TRBJ2-5	TRBD2	-	TGTGCCAGCTCACCCGGACTAGCGGGAGGAGGGGAGACCCAGTACTTC	CASSPGLAGGGETQYF
TRBV29-1	12	TRBJ1-4	-	-	TGCAGCGCGGGATGGGCCAATGAAAAACTGTTTTTT	CSAGWANEKLFF
TRBV30	13	TRBJ1-4	-	once	TGTGCCTGGAATGGGGGCTATAATGAAAAACTGTTTTTT	CAWNGGYNEKLFF
TRBV6-4	12	TRBJ1-1	-	-	TGTGCCAGCAGTGACGCGTGGGGGGTGGCTTTCTTT	CASSDAWGVAFF
TRBV6-6	15	TRBJ1-5	TRBD1	-	TGTGCCAGCAGCTGGGGACAGCATAGCAATCAGCCCCAGCATTTT	CASSWGQHSNQPQHF
TRBV27	16	TRBJ2-1	-	-	TGTGCCAGCAGTCCTGAAGATCCGTACCCAGCGTATGAGCAGTTCTTC	CASSPEDPYPAYEQFF
TRBV5-1	18	TRBJ2-3	TRBD2	once	TGCGCCAGCAGATTGAGGCCTAGCGGGGGGGTTAGCACAGATACGCAGTATTTT	CASRLRPSGGVSTDTQYF
TRBV6-1	15	TRBJ2-7	TRBD2	-	TGTGCCAGCAGTGAAGGTAGCGGGATACCCTACGAGCAGTACTTC	CASSEGSGIPYEQYF
TRBV9	18	TRBJ2-7	-	-	TGTGCCAGCAGCGTAGAGGTATATTCGGGGGACAGACCGGTGGAGCAGTACTTC	CASSVEVYSGDRPVEQYF
TRBV7-2	14	TRBJ1-1	-	once	TGTGCCAGCAGCTTAGCGCAGGGGCGAGCCGAAGCTTTCTTT	CASSLAQGRAEAFF
TRBV20-1	11	TRBJ1-2	-	few	TGCAGTGCGGTGAAGGGAGAGGGCTACACCTTC	CSAVKGEGYTF
TRBV7-2	16	TRBJ2-5	TRBD2	-	TGTGCCAGCAGCCGGCGGGGGGGCGGGAGGACAGAGACCCAGTACTTC	CASSRRGGGRTETQYF
TRBV14	15	TRBJ2-7	TRBD2	-	TGTGCCAGCAGCCAAGAGCTAGCGGAAATCTACGAGCAGTACTTC	CASSQELAEIYEQYF
TRBV18	11	TRBJ1-1	-	-	TGTGCCAGCTCATTGGCAGGGGACGTAAACTTT	CASSLAGDVNF
TRBV7-2	17	TRBJ2-6	TRBD1	-	TGTGCCAGCATTCCTGGGCAGGGACAGTCTGGGGCCAACGTCCTGACTTTC	CASIPGQGQSGANVLTF
TRBV7-2	16	TRBJ2-1	TRBD2	-	TGTGCCAGCAGCTCTCCGGGAGGGAGGGGATACAATGAGCAGTTCTTC	CASSSPGGRGYNEQFF
TRBV6-5	15	TRBJ2-1	TRBD2	-	TGTGCCAGCGCAGCCAGCGGGGACCATTACAATGAGCAGTTCTTC	CASAASGDHYNEQFF
TRBV6-6	16	TRBJ2-4	TRBD1	-	TGTGCCAGCAGCGACAGGGGGTTGCTAGCCAAAAACATTCAGTACTTC	CASSDRGLLAKNIQYF
TRBV5-4	16	TRBJ2-3	-	once	TGTGCCAGCAGCTCTACCGGGACGGGACTTTGGGATACGCAGTATTTT	CASSSTGTGLWDTQYF
TRBV6-5	13	TRBJ1-2	-	-	TGTGCCAGCAGTTCTCGGACAGAAAGTGGCTACACCTTC	CASSSRTESGYTF
TRBV18	16	TRBJ2-3	-	-	TGTGCCAGCTCACCACCCGGCAGGGCGGGCACAGATACGCAGTATTTT	CASSPPGRAGTDTQYF
TRBV10-2	18	TRBJ2-7	-	-	TGCGCCAGCAGTGATCAGTTTGGACAGTCCGAGGAATCCTACGAGCAGTACTTC	CASSDQFGQSEESYEQYF
TRBV5-1	13	TRBJ1-4	-	-	TGCGCCAGCAGCCCTAACAGGCCCCTCCAACTGTTTTTT	CASSPNRPLQLFF
TRBV4-1	14	TRBJ1-3	-	-	TGCGCCAGCAGCCCACAGGACGCTGGAAACACCATATATTTT	CASSPQDAGNTIYF
TRBV27	15	TRBJ2-1	TRBD1	-	TGTGCCAGCAGTTATGGACAGGGAGTCTACAATGAGCAGTTCTTC	CASSYGQGVYNEQFF
TRBV2	13	TRBJ2-5	-	-	TGTGCCAGCACCGAGGGAATACCGGAGACCCAGTACTTC	CASTEGIPETQYF
TRBV30	14	TRBJ1-6	TRBD1	-	TGTGCCTGGAGTCCGGGACAGTTAAATTCACCCCTCCACTTT	CAWSPGQLNSPLHF
TRBV25-1	14	TRBJ1-4	TRBD1	-	TGTGCCAGCGAAGAGGCAGGGGGCAATGAAAAACTGTTTTTT	CASEEAGGNEKLFF
TRBV25-1	14	TRBJ2-2	TRBD1	-	TGTGCCAGCAGTGAGGCAGGGGGCTCCGGGGAGCTGTTTTTT	CASSEAGGSGELFF
TRBV30	14	TRBJ2-5	TRBD2	once	TGTGCCTCCCATGGGACTAGTTTATCGGAGACCCAGTACTTC	CASHGTSLSETQYF
TRBV14	14	TRBJ1-6	-	-	TGTGCCAGCAGCCAAGAGTTCTATCGTTCACCCCTCCACTTT	CASSQEFYRSPLHF
TRBV27	20	TRBJ2-6	-	-	TGTGCCAGCAGTTTAAAGGTTTTGGGGGCAGAAGACTCTGGGGCCAACGTCCTGACTTTC	CASSLKVLGAEDSGANVLTF
TRBV15	15	TRBJ1-2	-	few	TGTGCCACCAGCAGCCCGGACAGACTTCTATATGGCTACACCTTC	CATSSPDRLLYGYTF
TRBV5-1	13	TRBJ2-7	TRBD1	once	TGCGCCAGCAGCTTAGGGACAGTCTACGAGCAGTACTTC	CASSLGTVYEQYF
TRBV7-3	13	TRBJ1-1	-	-	TGTGCCAGCAGCTTAGGAAATCCAGGATCTGCTTTCTTT	CASSLGNPGSAFF
TRBV6-1	18	TRBJ2-6	TRBD1	-	TGTGCCAGCAGTGATAGGACCAGGGGGATGCCTGGGGCCAACGTCCTGACTTTC	CASSDRTRGMPGANVLTF
TRBV29-1	13	TRBJ1-3	TRBD1	-	TGCAGCGTTGTGGGGACAGTAGGAAACACCATATATTTT	CSVVGTVGNTIYF
TRBV25-1	16	TRBJ2-7	-	-	TGTGCCAGCAGTGAAAATGGGAGGGCAGGGGGCGGCGAGCAGTACTTC	CASSENGRAGGGEQYF
TRBV5-5	18	TRBJ1-2	-	-	TGTGCCAGCAGCTTTTTTAGTAATTTCGGCCAGGGGCGGTATGGCTACACCTTC	CASSFFSNFGQGRYGYTF
TRBV4-3	15	TRBJ1-2	-	-	TGCGCCAGCAGCCAAGGTCGACAGCCCAACCTGGGCTACACCTTC	CASSQGRQPNLGYTF
TRBV6-1	14	TRBJ2-7	TRBD1	few	TGTGCCAGCAGTAAGGACAGGGGGCGCGGCGAGCAGTACTTC	CASSKDRGRGEQYF
TRBV6-5	15	TRBJ1-2	-	-	TGTGCCAGCAGACTGGGCCAAGAAGCTAACTATGGCTACACCTTC	CASRLGQEANYGYTF
TRBV6-5	13	TRBJ1-1	-	-	TGTGCCAGCAGTTACAGACACGACACTGAAGCTTTCTTT	CASSYRHDTEAFF
TRBV19	14	TRBJ2-1	-	-	TGTGCCAGCAGAGGCGGGACCTCATACAATGAGCAGTTCTTC	CASRGGTSYNEQFF
TRBV30	15	TRBJ2-2	-	-	TGTGCCTGGAGTCCGTTGGCTAGACGCACCGGGGAGCTGTTTTTT	CAWSPLARRTGELFF
TRBV6-6	14	TRBJ1-4	TRBD1	-	TGTGCCAGCAGCAGACAGGGGGCGGGTGAAAAACTGTTTTTT	CASSRQGAGEKLFF
TRBV30	15	TRBJ1-6	-	-	TGTGCCTGGAGCCATAGGCTCGGGGGAAGGTCACCCCTCCACTTT	CAWSHRLGGRSPLHF
TRBV13	15	TRBJ2-1	TRBD1	-	TGTGCCAGCAGCTTCGGGACAGGGATGGTCAATGAGCAGTTCTTC	CASSFGTGMVNEQFF
TRBV5-4	16	TRBJ1-2	-	-	TGTGCCAGCAGCTTGGAGCAGGGTAGAACTATTTATGGCTACACCTTC	CASSLEQGRTIYGYTF
TRBV18	17	TRBJ1-6	TRBD1	-	TGTGCCAGCTCACCACTGTCGTCGGGACAGGGCAATTCACCCCTCCACTTT	CASSPLSSGQGNSPLHF
TRBV13	14	TRBJ1-5	-	-	TGTGCCAGCAGCTTAGGCCAGGGAAATCAGCCCCAGCATTTT	CASSLGQGNQPQHF
TRBV6-1	14	TRBJ1-3	-	-	TGTGCCAGCTTGCGGGGGGGACCTGGAAACACCATATATTTT	CASLRGGPGNTIYF
TRBV7-2	17	TRBJ1-2	TRBD1	-	TGTGCCAGCAGCTTAGATCGTCCGGGACAGGGTCGCTATGGCTACACCTTC	CASSLDRPGQGRYGYTF
TRBV9	15	TRBJ2-7	-	-	TGTGCCAGCAGCGTAGACGGGACAAATGCCTACGAGCAGTACTTC	CASSVDGTNAYEQYF
TRBV18	14	TRBJ1-5	-	-	TGTGCCAGCTCACGCAGTTCCGGCAATCAGCCCCAGCATTTT	CASSRSSGNQPQHF
TRBV28	13	TRBJ2-5	-	-	TGTGCCAGCAGTTTGCCAGGGTCGGAGACCCAGTACTTC	CASSLPGSETQYF
TRBV15	14	TRBJ2-3	-	-	TGTGCCACCAGTAAGGGACTTCGCGGAGATACGCAGTATTTT	CATSKGLRGDTQYF
TRBV23-1	17	TRBJ1-3	TRBD1	once	TGCGCCAGCAGTCACGCGCATCAGGGGGACTCTGGAAACACCATATATTTT	CASSHAHQGDSGNTIYF
TRBV25-1	13	TRBJ1-1	-	-	TGTGCCAGCAGTGTAAGGGGCATAACTGAAGATTTCTTT	CASSVRGITEDFF